This T cell receptor (beta chain) was retrieved from a study of blood T cell repertoires in COVID-19. Looking at the study overall: The samples span acute and convalescent COVID-19 from the United States, Italy and Spain.

TCRdb's table, derived via immunoSEQ multiplex PCR, lists solely in-frame clones and lacks some. The sample gives roughly 330,000 clones, 85% to 90% of which show up once; more than 9% is in the top ten. This clone was recorded only once. Trimming shortened V by 2 bases and J by 10 bases, and 18 bases separated the two germline ends. Germline V gene data show CDR1 as MNHEY and CDR2 as SVGAGI. The CDR3 is 16 residues long. Clinical history reported by participants formed the basis on which cohorts were assigned. The sequence was collected from a woman in her late teens or twenties who had recovered from COVID-19. The V and J genes are TRBV6-5 and TRBJ1-6; D is undetermined. The sequencing sample was made of PBMCs or T cells enriched from blood (not recorded which). As DNA, the CDR3 is TGTGCCAGCAGTTACCTTCGGGGAGACCGAAACTCACCCCTCCACTTT. Protein sequence: CASSYLRGDRNSPLHF.